Below are 27 T cell receptor beta chains sequenced from a single sample in a study of T cells in Graves' hyperthyroidism and ophthalmopathy. RNA transcripts were the template for amplifying TCR beta CDR3 regions. Researchers ran a first-round RT-PCR on the TCR CDR3 using the HTBI primer set. TCRdb reprocessed the multiplex PCR reads with MiXCR, giving one entry per CDR3 protein. The table lists about 770,000 distinct CDR3 sequences, 18% of them singletons, with 16% in the top ten. The sample was blood. The receptors stem from a woman aged 45-65 years with Graves' hyperthyroidism that later progressed to Graves' ophthalmopathy.

This clonotype was found many times. The gene calls are TRBV7-2 and TRBJ2-1, with 8 bases fitting TRBD2. CDR3 size: 16 residues. V trimming: 6 bases; J trimming: 3 bases; junction bases outside the gene matches: 10. CDR1 is SGHTA, CDR2 FQGNSA, per germline. The CDR3 DNA sequence: TGTGCCAGCAGTCTCTCGGGGGGGCGAATCTACAATGAGCAGTTCTTC. Its protein product is CASSLSGGRIYNEQFF. Based on the CDR3 plus reference TRBV7-2 and TRBJ2-1, the full variable domain is GAGVSQSPSNKVTEKGKDVELRCDPISGHTALYWYRQSLGQGLEFLIYFQGNSAPDKSGLPSDRFSAERTGGSVSTLTIQRTQQEDSAVYLCASSLSGGRIYNEQFFGPGTRLTVL.

This clonotype was seen repeatedly, ten times or more. The J gene is TRBJ2-1, the V gene TRBV30; 10 bases align to TRBD2. The CDR3 covers 13 residues. V gave up 0 bases and J gave up 10 bases; unmatched junction bases: 3. CDR1 is GTSNPN, CDR2 SVGIG, per germline (reference sequence). The CDR3 nucleotides read TGTGCCTGGAGTGTAAGCGGGGGGGACGAGCAGTTCTTC. This codes for CAWSVSGGDEQFF.

The rearrangement uses TRBV7-8 and TRBJ1-5, with D tentatively TRBD1 (6 bases). V lost 5 bases, J lost 1 base, and 21 bases lay in between. The length of the CDR3 is 18 residues. Germline values: CDR1 SGHVS, CDR2 FQNEAQ. The CDR3 bases are TGTGCCAGCAGCCGTACCGTACTTGGGGGGCGAAGCAATCAGCCCCAGCATTTT. Its translation: CASSRTVLGGRSNQPQHF. The full variable domain, completed using reference TRBV7-8 and TRBJ1-5, is GAGVSQSPRYKVAKRGQDVALRCDPISGHVSLFWYQQALGQGPEFLTYFQNEAQLDKSGLPSDRFFAERPEGSVSTLKIQRTQQEDSAVYLCASSRTVLGGRSNQPQHFGDGTRLSIL.

This clonotype was seen repeatedly, ten times or more. The rearrangement joins TRBV11-2 to TRBJ1-1; 8 bases fit TRBD1. With 1 base clipped from V and 1 base from J, the junction kept 8 bases outside the gene matches. The CDR3 totals 17 residues. Germline CDR1 reads SGHAT; CDR2 reads FQNNGV. CDR3 bases: TGTGCCAGCAGCTTAGGACAGGGGCGGACTGGGAACACTGAAGCTTTCTTT. This translates into CASSLGQGRTGNTEAFF.

Ten or more counts support this clonotype. This sequence joins TRBV27 and TRBJ1-2, with 8 bases lining up with TRBD1. The germline V gene has CDR1 MNHEY and CDR2 SMNVEV (reference sequence). V lost 5 bases to trimming and J lost 8 bases; unmatched junction nucleotides: 13. The CDR3 sequence is 15 residues long. CDR3 protein: CASSPDWTGRSGYTF. DNA of the CDR3: TGTGCCAGCAGTCCTGACTGGACAGGGAGGAGCGGCTACACCTTC.

This chain connects TRBV11-2 to TRBJ2-1; D is possibly TRBD2 (5 bases). The CDR3 spans 11 residues. Trimming took off 6 bases at V and 10 bases at J, with 10 bases between the two ends. In germline, CDR1 is SGHAT, CDR2 FQNNGV. The CDR3 region is CASRRTWEQFF. Written as DNA, the CDR3 is TGTGCCAGCAGACGGACTTGGGAGCAGTTCTTC.

This clonotype was seen repeatedly, ten times or more. The V call is TRBV20-1, the J call TRBJ2-5, with 10 bases lining up with TRBD2. Germline CDR1 DFQATT, CDR2 SNEGSKA (reference sequence). V lost 1 base, J lost 3 bases, and 5 bases stayed unmatched. The CDR3 runs to 15 residues. CDR3 sequence reads: CSARVAGGPKETQYF. The DNA of the CDR3 is TGCAGTGCTAGAGTAGCGGGGGGTCCGAAAGAGACCCAGTACTTC.

The V call is TRBV19, the J call TRBJ1-2, with 7 bases identical to TRBD1. The CDR3 spans 13 residues. Germline values: CDR1 LNHDA, CDR2 SQIVND (reference sequence). Trimming took 5 bases from V and 7 from J; bases not matched to a gene: 7. DNA for the CDR3: TGTGCCAGTAGTCTCGACAGGGCTTCTGGCTACACCTTC. Encoded protein: CASSLDRASGYTF.

The V call is TRBV4-1, the J call TRBJ1-5; 10 bases map to TRBD1. The V segment lost 5 bases and the J segment 2 bases; nucleotides outside the gene matches: 15. The CDR3 has 19 residues. Germline V lookup: CDR1 MGHRA, CDR2 YSYEKL. The CDR3 reads CASSLRPAGTGEGNQPQHF. CDR3 DNA: TGCGCCAGCAGCTTAAGGCCCGCCGGGACAGGGGAAGGCAATCAGCCCCAGCATTTT.

Only a few counts were recorded for this clonotype. This chain joins TRBV11-2 and TRBJ1-1; D call uncertain. Germline V lookup: CDR1 SGHAT, CDR2 FQNNGV. The length of the CDR3 is 14 residues. V was pared by 0 bases and J by 11 bases, with 16 bases between. CDR3 amino acids: CASSLDSLSVEAFF. CDR3 sequence (DNA): TGTGCCAGCAGCTTAGATTCCCTATCAGTTGAGGCTTTCTTT.

In its sample, this clonotype was seen many times. The chain joins TRBV2 to TRBJ1-1, with no clear D. Germline CDR1 is SNHLY and CDR2 is FYNNEI. The CDR3 covers 15 residues. V was shortened by 0 bases and J by 3 bases, with 11 bases between the two germline ends. The CDR3 sequence is CASSEAGVRYTEAFF. In nucleotides, the CDR3 is TGTGCCAGCAGTGAAGCTGGGGTCCGATACACTGAAGCTTTCTTT.

This clonotype was detected only a few times. This chain joins TRBV10-2 and TRBJ1-5; D is unclear. The CDR3 is 14 amino acids. Germline CDR1 reads WSHSY; CDR2 reads SAAADI. Between the trimmed V and J ends, which lost 2 bases and 4 bases, there was a span of 9 bases. The CDR3 bases are TGCGCCAGCAGTGAGCCGGGTGGGAATCAGCCCCAGCATTTT. It yields the protein CASSEPGGNQPQHF.

This clonotype has a count of ten or more. The chain has TRBV5-1 and TRBJ2-7; no firm D call. V was cut by 0 bases and J by 7 bases, with 8 bases left in between. Germline V CDR1 and CDR2: SGHRS, YFSETQ. This CDR3 has 12 residues. The CDR3 loop reads CASSLGRDEQYF. CDR3 DNA: TGCGCCAGCAGCTTGGGTAGGGATGAGCAGTACTTC.

This clonotype was seen ten or more times. The chain employs TRBV5-1 and TRBJ1-1, with D uncertain. Germline lookup yields CDR1 SGHRS and CDR2 YFSETQ. There are 14 residues in the CDR3. Trimming left V 4 bases short and J 4 bases short, with 14 bases between. The CDR3 region has the DNA TGCGCCAGCAGCGGATGGACTGGTGGCACTGAAGCTTTCTTT. Protein: CASSGWTGGTEAFF.

This clonotype occurred a few times. The J gene is TRBJ1-4, the V gene TRBV6-5, with TRBD1 matching over 8 bases. CDR3 size: 18 residues. Looked up from germline, CDR1 is MNHEY and CDR2 is SVGAGI. V gave up 0 bases and J gave up 0 bases; unmatched junction bases: 6. CDR3 sequence reads: CASSYSSGGASTNEKLFF. The CDR3 bases are TGTGCCAGCAGTTACTCGTCAGGGGGCGCGTCAACTAATGAAAAACTGTTTTTT.

This clonotype was detected only a few times. V and J are TRBV3-1 and TRBJ2-6; D is uncertain. The CDR3 consists of 16 residues. The V gene lost 4 bases and the J gene lost 0 bases, with 10 bases spanning the gap. The germline V gene encodes CDR1 LGHDT and CDR2 YNNKEL (reference sequence). The CDR3 DNA follows: TGTGCCAGCAGCCCCTCACCGATCTCTGGGGCCAACGTCCTGACTTTC. It specifies CASSPSPISGANVLTF.

This clonotype was recorded many times. This sequence joins TRBV10-3 and TRBJ1-2, with unresolved D. CDR3 size: 14 residues. V lost 4 bases and J lost 2, with 11 bases in between. The germline V gene encodes CDR1 ENHRY and CDR2 SYGVKD. The CDR3 coding sequence is TGTGCCATCAGTGGTGTGGGCACCAACTATGGCTACACCTTC. The encoded protein is CAISGVGTNYGYTF.

This clonotype was found many times. The CDR3 reads CSARGTQNQPQHF. CDR3 nucleotides: TGCAGTGCTAGAGGGACACAGAATCAGCCCCAGCATTTT. This chain links TRBV20-1 with TRBJ1-5, with D possibly TRBD1 on 5 matching bases. The CDR3 covers 13 residues. CDR1 is DFQATT and CDR2 is SNEGSKA in the germline V gene (reference sequence). V lost 1 base, J lost 4 bases, and 8 bases lay in between.

This chain joins TRBV7-6 and TRBJ2-1; 7 nucleotides align to TRBD1. This CDR3 has 17 amino acids. V was clipped by 1 base and J by 1 base; unmatched bases: 7. Germline loops: CDR1 SGHVS, CDR2 FNYEAQ. CDR3 sequence: CASSLGGVTGSYNEQFF. The CDR3 region has the DNA TGTGCCAGCAGCTTAGGAGGGGTGACAGGGTCCTACAATGAGCAGTTCTTC.

The table lists this clonotype with many counts. This rearrangement joins TRBV20-1 to TRBJ1-2, with 12 bases matching TRBD1. Trimming at V came to 5 bases and at J to 7 bases, leaving 8 bases not matched to a gene. CDR1 DFQATT and CDR2 SNEGSKA come from the germline V gene (reference sequence). This CDR3 is built from 14 residues. CDR3 coding DNA: TGCAGTGCTTTCCGGGACAGGGGGCGCGGTGGCTACACCTTC. Translated: CSAFRDRGRGGYTF.

V gene TRBV24-1 combines with J gene TRBJ1-2, with D perhaps matching TRBD1 (5 bases). Germline CDR1 reads KGHDR; CDR2 reads SFDVKD. The V and J ends lost 4 bases and 4 bases respectively, with 12 bases between them. This CDR3 comprises 14 residues. The CDR3 reads CATSDPKRGYGYTF. The CDR3 nucleotides read TGTGCCACCAGTGACCCGAAAAGGGGCTATGGCTACACCTTC.

At least ten counts were recorded for this clonotype. The CDR3 DNA reads as TGTGCCAGCAGTCCCCATGCGGGGCGACAGGACTATGGCTACACCTTC. It yields the protein CASSPHAGRQDYGYTF. The rearrangement joins TRBV27 to TRBJ1-2; a weak D match, TRBD1 (6 bases). Germline CDR1 MNHEY, CDR2 SMNVEV (reference sequence). This CDR3 is built from 16 residues. The V end was cut by 5 bases, the J end by 3 bases, with 19 bases between.

The V gene is TRBV9, the J gene TRBJ1-6; TRBD1 agrees at 7 bases. V lost 2 bases and J lost 7; bases outside the gene matches: 6. The CDR3 is 15 residues long. Germline V gene sequence: CDR1 SGDLS, CDR2 YYNGEE. CDR3 loop: CASSVQGQTNSPLHF. The DNA for the CDR3 is TGTGCCAGCAGCGTTCAGGGACAGACAAATTCACCCCTCCACTTT.

This clonotype was observed a few times. The chain employs TRBV12-5 and TRBJ2-7; D is unclear. CDR3 length: 13 residues. Germline CDR1 is LGHNT and CDR2 is FRNRAP. Trimming took off 5 bases at V and 3 bases at J, with 11 bases between the two ends. This CDR3 is CASGAGRSYEQYF. The CDR3 nucleotides are TGTGCTAGTGGTGCCGGCAGGAGCTACGAGCAGTACTTC.

The chain is built from TRBV6-1 and TRBJ2-4; 10 bases match TRBD2. V was clipped by 6 bases and J by 8 bases; unmatched bases: 13. Germline-derived CDR1 and CDR2 are MNHNS and SASEGT. This CDR3 contains 16 residues. This chain's CDR3 is CASSPLAGEPGDIQYF. The CDR3 DNA follows: TGTGCCAGCAGCCCCCTAGCGGGGGAACCCGGGGACATTCAGTACTTC.

In this sample, this clonotype turned up a few times. The rearrangement links TRBV30 to TRBJ2-7; no clear D. This CDR3 spans 14 amino acids. Looked up from germline, CDR1 is GTSNPN and CDR2 is SVGIG (reference sequence). V lost 1 base and J 2 bases, leaving 12 bases between the germline ends. The CDR3: CAWSERYDPYEQYF. CDR3 in DNA: TGTGCCTGGAGTGAAAGGTATGACCCCTACGAGCAGTACTTC.

This clonotype was counted many times. The chain carries TRBV3-1 and TRBJ2-7; 11 bases match TRBD2. Germline CDR1 reads LGHDT; CDR2 reads YNNKEL (reference sequence). The CDR3 consists of 15 residues. Germline trimming cut 1 base from V and 6 bases from J; bases unmatched to any gene: 5. The CDR3, as DNA: TGTGCCAGCAGCCAAGGACTAGCGGGGCCCAGCGAGCAGTACTTC. It encodes CASSQGLAGPSEQYF.